This entry lists 31 T cell receptor beta chains sequenced from one sample in a study of cytomegalovirus exposure and HLA in healthy donors (dated by TCRdb to the late 2010s). Library preparation employed the immunoSEQ multiplex PCR assay. For the multiplex PCR, a mixture combining 60 forward primers for TCR Vbeta segments and 13 reverse primers for TCR Jbeta segments was used. Drawn from immuneACCESS, this table holds only the in-frame rearrangements with V and J called that TCRdb kept. Clones are partly lost; checked studies trace under half to an unresolved V gene and leave the rest unexplained. The sample table lists 150,000 to 200,000 clones, about 80% of them with a count of one. Approximately 2.2% of the sample is held by the ten biggest clonotypes. The sequenced material came from PBMCs. These TCRs come from a woman in her fifties or sixties in good health and CMV-seronegative.

The gene calls are TRBV18 and TRBJ1-1; the D is unclear. Trimming left V 3 bases short and J 1 base short, with 9 bases between. The CDR3 length is 14 residues. Germline V lookup: CDR1 KGHSH, CDR2 LQKENI. The CDR3 here is CASSPSEANTEAFF. In DNA, the CDR3 is TGTGCCAGCTCACCTTCCGAAGCGAACACTGAAGCTTTCTTT.

The J gene is TRBJ1-1, the V gene TRBV5-6; possible D gene TRBD1, 5 bases. V was cut by 6 bases and J by 0 bases, with 15 bases left in between. CDR1 is SGHDT and CDR2 is YYEEEE in the germline V gene. This CDR3 spans 15 amino acids. The CDR3 DNA sequence: TGTGCCAGCACTGAACTGCGGGGCCTGAACACTGAAGCTTTCTTT. This sequence encodes CASTELRGLNTEAFF.

The chain carries TRBV29-1 and TRBJ2-3; D might be TRBD1 (5 bases). CDR1 is SQVTM, CDR2 ANQGSEA, per germline. With 7 bases removed from V and 4 bases from J, the gap between germline ends came to 15 bases. The CDR3 runs 13 residues. The CDR3 region is CSAAGQGSDTQYF. CDR3 DNA sequence: TGCAGCGCCGCAGGCCAGGGCTCAGATACGCAGTATTTT.

The chain is built from TRBV11-2 and TRBJ2-7; TRBD1 matches at 8 bases. This CDR3 spans 15 amino acids. The V segment lost 5 bases and the J segment 3 bases; nucleotides outside the gene matches: 9. The germline gives CDR1 SGHAT, CDR2 FQNNGV. The CDR3 bases are TGTGCCAGCAGCCGGCTGACAGGGGAGATCTACGAGCAGTACTTC. This translates into CASSRLTGEIYEQYF.

The sample holds a few counts of this clone. The rearrangement links TRBV28 to TRBJ1-4; a weak D match, TRBD1 (6 bases). The CDR3 loop spans 15 amino acids. Trimming left V 8 bases short and J 5 bases short, with 18 bases between. Germline CDR1 MDHEN, CDR2 SYDVKM. CDR3 residues: CASRQAAAGNEKLFF. The CDR3 nucleotides read TGTGCCAGCCGACAGGCTGCAGCCGGGAATGAAAAACTGTTTTTT.

The chain employs TRBV25-1 and TRBJ1-5; perhaps TRBD1 as D (6 bases). V was pared by 3 bases and J by 4 bases, with 10 bases between. The CDR3 has 14 amino acids. Germline CDR1 reads MGHDK; CDR2 reads SYGVNS. CDR3 residues: CASSEGAANQPQHF. For the CDR3, the DNA is TGTGCCAGCAGTGAGGGGGCAGCAAATCAGCCCCAGCATTTT.

This chain joins TRBV4-3 and TRBJ1-5; TRBD1 agrees at 8 bases. The germline V gene has CDR1 LGHNA and CDR2 YSLEER. The length of the CDR3 is 15 residues. Trimming at V came to 1 base and at J to 1 base, leaving 0 bases not matched to a gene. This chain's CDR3 is CASSQGQGSNQPQHF. In DNA, the CDR3 is TGCGCCAGCAGCCAAGGACAGGGGAGCAATCAGCCCCAGCATTTT.

The V and J genes are TRBV28 and TRBJ2-1; D is perhaps TRBD1 (6 bases). The V and J ends lost 6 bases and 6 bases respectively, with 18 bases between them. This CDR3 is 15 amino acids long. CDR1 is MDHEN, CDR2 SYDVKM, per germline. The CDR3 region is CASSPRGQGSNEQFF. The CDR3 DNA sequence: TGTGCCAGCAGCCCCCGTGGGCAGGGGAGCAATGAGCAGTTCTTC.

The chain is built from TRBV18 and TRBJ2-5; D is uncertain. Trimming took off 3 bases at V and 2 bases at J, with 7 bases between the two ends. Germline-derived CDR1 and CDR2 are KGHSH and LQKENI. This CDR3 is built from 13 residues. The chain's CDR3 is CASSPGRQETQYF. CDR3 DNA sequence: TGTGCCAGCTCACCGGGCAGACAAGAGACCCAGTACTTC.

V gene TRBV18 combines with J gene TRBJ1-1; D is unresolved. The germline V gene encodes CDR1 KGHSH and CDR2 LQKENI. V lost 1 base and J lost 1, with 4 bases in between. The CDR3 is 13 amino acids. CDR3 region: CASSPLKNTEAFF. DNA of the CDR3: TGTGCCAGCTCACCACTTAAGAACACTGAAGCTTTCTTT.

The J gene is TRBJ2-3, the V gene TRBV5-5; 8 bases agree with TRBD2. With 4 bases clipped from V and 1 base from J, the junction kept 5 bases outside the gene matches. The CDR3 has 15 residues. CDR1 is SGHKS and CDR2 is YYEKEE in the germline V gene (reference sequence). CDR3 in DNA: TGTGCCAGCAGCCCTAGGCGGGAGGGCACAGATACGCAGTATTTT. This encodes CASSPRREGTDTQYF. The variable domain in full, completed from reference TRBV5-5 and TRBJ2-3, reads DAGVTQSPTHLIKTRGQQVTLRCSPISGHKSVSWYQQVLGQGPQFIFQYYEKEERGRGNFPDRFSARQFPNYSSELNVNALLLGDSALYLCASSPRREGTDTQYFGPGTRLTVL.

A few counts support this clone. This rearrangement joins TRBV28 to TRBJ2-7; D may be TRBD1 (6 bases). Germline-derived CDR1 and CDR2 are MDHEN and SYDVKM. V was cut by 5 bases and J by 4 bases, with 15 bases left in between. The CDR3 runs 14 residues. The CDR3 region is CASSATGPRYEQYF. The CDR3 region has the DNA TGTGCCAGCAGTGCCACAGGGCCTAGGTACGAGCAGTACTTC.

The rearrangement links TRBV15 to TRBJ2-2, with 7 nucleotides matching TRBD1. CDR1 is LNHNV and CDR2 is YYDKDF in the germline V gene (reference sequence). Germline trimming cut 1 base from V and 0 bases from J; bases unmatched to any gene: 5. The length of the CDR3 is 17 residues. The chain's CDR3 is CATSRGDSISNTGELFF. CDR3 nucleotide sequence: TGTGCCACCAGCAGAGGGGACAGTATCTCGAACACCGGGGAGCTGTTTTTT.

V and J are TRBV5-6 and TRBJ1-2; 9 positions match TRBD1. Trimming removed 0 bases from V and 7 bases from J; junction bases left unmatched: 7. Germline lookup yields CDR1 SGHDT and CDR2 YYEEEE. This CDR3 spans 15 amino acids. In DNA, the CDR3 is TGTGCCAGCAGCTTGGGGGGACAGGGCCAGGCTGGCTACACCTTC. This codes for CASSLGGQGQAGYTF.

V is TRBV18 and J is TRBJ1-1; 7 positions match TRBD1. The CDR3 length is 16 residues. Trimming cost V 0 bases and J 6 bases; bases outside gene matches: 10. Germline values: CDR1 KGHSH, CDR2 LQKENI. This CDR3 reads CASSPPSTGPGAEAFF. CDR3 sequence (DNA): TGTGCCAGCTCACCACCTTCGACAGGGCCCGGGGCTGAAGCTTTCTTT. Based on the CDR3 plus reference TRBV18 and TRBJ1-1, the full variable domain is NAGVMQNPRHLVRRRGQEARLRCSPMKGHSHVYWYRQLPEEGLKFMVYLQKENIIDESGMPKERFSAEFPKEGPSILRIQQVVRGDSAAYFCASSPPSTGPGAEAFFGQGTRLTVV.

The chain joins TRBV19 to TRBJ1-2; 7 positions match TRBD1. This CDR3 is 15 amino acids long. With 3 bases clipped from V and 2 bases from J, the junction kept 6 bases outside the gene matches. Per the germline V gene, CDR1 is LNHDA and CDR2 is SQIVND (reference sequence). CDR3 DNA: TGTGCCAGTAGTATTGATGACAGGGAGAACTATGGCTACACCTTC. Translating it yields CASSIDDRENYGYTF. Full variable domain (remainder filled in from reference TRBV19 and TRBJ1-2): DGGITQSPKYLFRKEGQNVTLSCEQNLNHDAMYWYRQDPGQGLRLIYYSQIVNDFQKGDIAEGYSVSREKKESFPLTVTSAQKNPTAFYLCASSIDDRENYGYTFGSGTRLTVV.

CDR3 protein: CASSPGQGASDTQYF. CDR3 DNA: TGCGCCAGCAGCCCTGGACAGGGGGCATCAGATACGCAGTATTTT. The chain links TRBV4-1 to TRBJ2-3; 11 bases match TRBD1. Germline loops: CDR1 MGHRA, CDR2 YSYEKL. The V and J ends lost 4 bases and 4 bases, in that order; junction bases with no gene match: 4. CDR3 length: 15 amino acids.

The count of this clone is one. The chain carries TRBV7-9 and TRBJ2-5; tentative D call: TRBD2 (5 bases). CDR1 is SEHNR, CDR2 FQNEAQ, per germline (reference sequence). The V and J ends lost 5 bases and 5 bases respectively, with 21 bases between them. The CDR3 extends over 16 amino acids. CDR3 sequence: CASSPAGISSRETQYF. DNA for the CDR3: TGTGCCAGCAGCCCAGCCGGGATCTCCTCGAGGGAGACCCAGTACTTC.

The chain couples TRBV15 to TRBJ2-3; no reliable D call. Per germline, CDR1 LNHNV and CDR2 YYDKDF (reference sequence). This CDR3 comprises 13 residues. V was shortened by 4 bases and J by 5 bases, with 10 bases between the two germline ends. The CDR3 protein is CATSIDLRDTQYF. The CDR3 nucleotides are TGTGCCACCAGCATCGATCTCAGAGATACGCAGTATTTT. The variable domain in full, completed from reference TRBV15 and TRBJ2-3, reads DAMVIQNPRYQVTQFGKPVTLSCSQTLNHNVMYWYQQKSSQAPKLLFHYYDKDFNNEADTPDNFQSRRPNTSFCFLDIRSPGLGDTAMYLCATSIDLRDTQYFGPGTRLTVL.

The V and J genes are TRBV4-1 and TRBJ2-7, with no clear D. The CDR3 totals 15 residues. Germline V gene lookup returns CDR1 MGHRA and CDR2 YSYEKL. The germline V and J ends were trimmed by 3 bases and 1 base, with 13 bases remaining between them. The CDR3 loop is CASSHFVELSYEQYF. CDR3 sequence (DNA): TGCGCCAGCAGCCACTTCGTCGAACTTTCCTACGAGCAGTACTTC.

This clone was found a few times. CDR3: CASSLETGAQNTEAFF. The CDR3 nucleotides are TGCGCCAGCAGCTTGGAGACAGGTGCCCAGAACACTGAAGCTTTCTTT. This chain joins TRBV5-1 and TRBJ1-1; D perhaps matches TRBD1 (6 bases). CDR3 length: 16 residues. The V gene's germline CDR1 is SGHRS and CDR2 YFSETQ. V was trimmed by 0 bases and J by 1 base, leaving 13 bases between them.

V usage is TRBV30 and J usage is TRBJ2-7, with TRBD1 matching 7 bases. Losses at the gene ends were 5 bases for V and 4 bases for J; bases not matched to a gene: 8. The CDR3 totals 13 residues. Germline V lookup: CDR1 GTSNPN, CDR2 SVGIG (reference sequence). CDR3 protein: CAWGKTGLYEQYF. The CDR3 DNA reads as TGTGCCTGGGGAAAGACAGGGCTGTACGAGCAGTACTTC.

The chain employs TRBV7-3 and TRBJ2-7; D is perhaps TRBD2 (6 bases). V gave up 0 bases and J gave up 6 bases, with 9 bases separating them. Germline V gene sequence: CDR1 SGHTA, CDR2 FQGTGA. This CDR3 has 13 amino acids. CDR3 nucleotides: TGTGCCAGCAGCTTAACGGCGGGGTTCGAGCAGTACTTC. Encoded protein: CASSLTAGFEQYF.

The chain carries TRBV19 and TRBJ1-2; weak D call: TRBD1 (6 bases). The CDR3 has 13 residues. V was clipped by 5 bases and J by 4 bases, with 11 bases between them. Germline CDR1 reads LNHDA; CDR2 reads SQIVND (reference sequence). This CDR3 reads CASSPPDSYGYTF. The CDR3 nucleotides are TGTGCCAGTAGTCCCCCGGACAGCTATGGCTACACCTTC.

This chain joins TRBV5-1 and TRBJ2-5; 12 bases align to TRBD1. Germline trimming cut 4 bases from V and 5 bases from J; bases unmatched to any gene: 9. The CDR3 is 16 amino acids. Germline values: CDR1 SGHRS, CDR2 YFSETQ. The CDR3 spells CASSASGTGGLETQYF. CDR3 DNA sequence: TGCGCCAGCAGCGCGTCCGGGACAGGGGGCTTGGAGACCCAGTACTTC.

The chain links TRBV6-5 to TRBJ2-7, with a weak D call TRBD2 (6 bases). The length of the CDR3 is 15 residues. Germline CDR1 MNHEY, CDR2 SVGAGI. Trimming removed 10 bases at V and 1 base at J, with 20 bases between. Here the CDR3 DNA reads TGTGCCACCTGGGGGGTCGAAACCCATTCCTACGAGCAGTACTTC. Translation: CATWGVETHSYEQYF.

This clone was seen only once. This chain uses TRBV7-2 with TRBJ1-1, with D hard to call. The CDR3 has 16 amino acids. Germline CDR1 and CDR2: SGHTA and FQGNSA. With 1 base removed from V and 4 bases from J, the gap between germline ends came to 16 bases. CDR3 loop: CASSLVAVKSGTEAFF. The CDR3 DNA reads TGTGCCAGCAGCTTAGTGGCAGTAAAGTCGGGCACTGAAGCTTTCTTT.

This clone was seen a single time. The rearrangement uses TRBV7-6 and TRBJ2-5, with D possibly TRBD2 on 7 matching bases. This CDR3 region has 15 residues. Germline V lookup: CDR1 SGHVS, CDR2 FNYEAQ. Between the trimmed V and J ends, which lost 5 bases and 1 base, there was a span of 14 bases. The CDR3 sequence: CASSRGAGPQETQYF. The CDR3 DNA is TGTGCCAGCAGCCGGGGGGCAGGGCCCCAAGAGACCCAGTACTTC.

The genes are TRBV6-5 and TRBJ1-5, with D perhaps TRBD1 (6 bases). CDR1 and CDR2 (germline): MNHEY, SVGAGI. V lost 7 bases and J lost 2, with 12 bases in between. This CDR3 region has 14 residues. CDR3 protein: CASTRRQGNQPQHF. For the CDR3, the DNA is TGTGCCAGCACCCGCAGACAGGGCAATCAGCCCCAGCATTTT.

V is TRBV5-8 and J is TRBJ2-7, with a tentative D call TRBD2 (6 bases). Trimming shortened V by 4 bases and J by 3 bases, and 11 bases separated the two germline ends. There are 13 residues in the CDR3. Per the germline V gene, CDR1 is SGHTS and CDR2 is YDEGEE. CDR3 sequence: CASSLGSYYEQYF. CDR3 DNA sequence: TGTGCCAGCAGCCTCGGGAGCTACTACGAGCAGTACTTC. Looking up the rest from reference TRBV5-8 and TRBJ2-7 gives the full variable domain: EAGVTQSPTHLIKTRGQQATLRCSPISGHTSVYWYQQALGLGLQFLLWYDEGEERNRGNFPPRFSGRQFPNYSSELNVNALELEDSALYLCASSLGSYYEQYFGPGTRLTVT.

V is TRBV29-1 and J is TRBJ1-2, with D possibly being TRBD1 (6 bases). The germline V gene encodes CDR1 SQVTM and CDR2 ANQGSEA. The CDR3 has 12 residues. V lost 2 bases, J lost 6 bases, and 10 bases lay in between. The CDR3 loop reads CSVETGLDGYTF. DNA of the CDR3: TGCAGCGTTGAAACAGGGTTGGATGGCTACACCTTC.